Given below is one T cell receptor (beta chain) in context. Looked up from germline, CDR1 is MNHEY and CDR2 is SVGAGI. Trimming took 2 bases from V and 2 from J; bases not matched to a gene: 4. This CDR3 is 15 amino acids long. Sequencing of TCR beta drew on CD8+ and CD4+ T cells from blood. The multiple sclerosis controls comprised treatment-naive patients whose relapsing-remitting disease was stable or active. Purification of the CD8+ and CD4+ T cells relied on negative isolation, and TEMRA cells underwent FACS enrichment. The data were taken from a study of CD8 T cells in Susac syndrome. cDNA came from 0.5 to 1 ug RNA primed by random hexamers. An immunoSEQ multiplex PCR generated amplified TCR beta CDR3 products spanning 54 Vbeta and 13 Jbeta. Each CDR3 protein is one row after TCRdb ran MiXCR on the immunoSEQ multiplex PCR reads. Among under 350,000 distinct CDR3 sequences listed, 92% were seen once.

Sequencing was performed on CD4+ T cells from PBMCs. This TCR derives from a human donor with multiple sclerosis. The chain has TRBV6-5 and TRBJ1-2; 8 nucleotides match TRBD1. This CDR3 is CASSYQGATNYGYTF. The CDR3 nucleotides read TGTGCCAGCAGTTACCAGGGGGCGACGAACTATGGCTACACCTTC.